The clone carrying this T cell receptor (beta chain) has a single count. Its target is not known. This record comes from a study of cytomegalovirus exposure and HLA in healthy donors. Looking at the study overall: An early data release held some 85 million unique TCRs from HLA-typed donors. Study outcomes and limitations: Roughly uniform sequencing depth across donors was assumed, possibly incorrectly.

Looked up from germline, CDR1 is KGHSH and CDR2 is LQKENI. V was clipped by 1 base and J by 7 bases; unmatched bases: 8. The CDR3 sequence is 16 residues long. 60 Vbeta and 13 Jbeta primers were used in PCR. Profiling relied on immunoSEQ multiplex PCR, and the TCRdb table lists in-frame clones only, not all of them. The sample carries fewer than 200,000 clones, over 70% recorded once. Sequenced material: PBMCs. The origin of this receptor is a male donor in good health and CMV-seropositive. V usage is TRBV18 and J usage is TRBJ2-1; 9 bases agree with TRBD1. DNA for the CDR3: TGTGCCAGCTCACCACGTTACGGGACAGGGAGAAATGAGCAGTTCTTC. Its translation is CASSPRYGTGRNEQFF.